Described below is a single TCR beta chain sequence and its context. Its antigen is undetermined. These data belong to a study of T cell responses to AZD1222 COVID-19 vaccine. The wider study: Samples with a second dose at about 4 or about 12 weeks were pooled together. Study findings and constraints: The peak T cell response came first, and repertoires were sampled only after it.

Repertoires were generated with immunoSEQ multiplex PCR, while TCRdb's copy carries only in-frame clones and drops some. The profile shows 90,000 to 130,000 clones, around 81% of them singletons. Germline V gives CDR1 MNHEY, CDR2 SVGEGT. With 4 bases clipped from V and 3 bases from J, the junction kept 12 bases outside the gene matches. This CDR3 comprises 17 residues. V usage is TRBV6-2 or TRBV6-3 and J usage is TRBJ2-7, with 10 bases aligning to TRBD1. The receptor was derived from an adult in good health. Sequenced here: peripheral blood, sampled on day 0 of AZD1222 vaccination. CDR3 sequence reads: CASSSPGQGSSYYEQYF. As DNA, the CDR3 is TGTGCCAGCAGTTCTCCGGGACAGGGGTCCTCTTACTACGAGCAGTACTTC.